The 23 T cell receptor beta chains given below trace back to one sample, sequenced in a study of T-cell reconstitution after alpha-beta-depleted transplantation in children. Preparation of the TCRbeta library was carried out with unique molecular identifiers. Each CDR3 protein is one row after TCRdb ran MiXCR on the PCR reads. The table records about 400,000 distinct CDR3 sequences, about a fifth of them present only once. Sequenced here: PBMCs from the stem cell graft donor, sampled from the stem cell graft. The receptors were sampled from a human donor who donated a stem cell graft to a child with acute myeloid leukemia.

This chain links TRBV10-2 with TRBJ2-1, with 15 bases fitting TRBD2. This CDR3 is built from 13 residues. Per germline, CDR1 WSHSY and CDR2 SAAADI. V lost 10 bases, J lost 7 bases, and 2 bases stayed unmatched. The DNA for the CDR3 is TGCGCCATCGGGACTAGCGGGGGGAATGAGCAGTTCTTC. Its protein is CAIGTSGGNEQFF.

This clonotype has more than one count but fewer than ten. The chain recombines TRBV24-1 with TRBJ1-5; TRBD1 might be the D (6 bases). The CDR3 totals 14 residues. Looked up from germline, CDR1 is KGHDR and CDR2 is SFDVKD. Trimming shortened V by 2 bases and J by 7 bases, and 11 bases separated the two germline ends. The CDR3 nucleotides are TGTGCCACCAGTGATTCCCGACAGGAACAGCCCCAGCATTTT. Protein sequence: CATSDSRQEQPQHF.

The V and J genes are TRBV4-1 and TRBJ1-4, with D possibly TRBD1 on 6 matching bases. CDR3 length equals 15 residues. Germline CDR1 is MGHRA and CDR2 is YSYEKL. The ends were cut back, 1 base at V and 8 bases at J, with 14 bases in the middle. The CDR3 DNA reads TGCGCCAGCAGCCAAGGGCAGGGGAGTGGGGAAAAACTGTTTTTT. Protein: CASSQGQGSGEKLFF.

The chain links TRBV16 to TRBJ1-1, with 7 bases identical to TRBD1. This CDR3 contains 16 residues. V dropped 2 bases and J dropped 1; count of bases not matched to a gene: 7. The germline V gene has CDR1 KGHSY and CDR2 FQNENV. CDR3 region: CASSQRVGQQNTEAFF. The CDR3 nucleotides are TGTGCCAGCAGCCAAAGGGTGGGACAGCAGAACACTGAAGCTTTCTTT.

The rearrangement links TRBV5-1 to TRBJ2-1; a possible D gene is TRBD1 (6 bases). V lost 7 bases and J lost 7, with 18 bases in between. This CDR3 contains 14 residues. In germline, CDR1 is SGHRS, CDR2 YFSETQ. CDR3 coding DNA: TGCGCCAGCGTTAAGGGTGGGGGCATTAATGAGCAGTTCTTC. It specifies CASVKGGGINEQFF.

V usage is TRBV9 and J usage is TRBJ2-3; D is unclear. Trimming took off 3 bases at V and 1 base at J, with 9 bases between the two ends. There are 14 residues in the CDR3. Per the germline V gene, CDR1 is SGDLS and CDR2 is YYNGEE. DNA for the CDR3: TGTGCCAGCAGCGCCGAACTTGGCACAGATACGCAGTATTTT. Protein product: CASSAELGTDTQYF.

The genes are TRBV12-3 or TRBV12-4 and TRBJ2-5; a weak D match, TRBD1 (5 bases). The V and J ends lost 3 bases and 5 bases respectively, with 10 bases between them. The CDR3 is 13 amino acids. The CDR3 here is CASSFQGVETQYF. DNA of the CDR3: TGTGCCAGCAGTTTTCAAGGGGTGGAGACCCAGTACTTC.

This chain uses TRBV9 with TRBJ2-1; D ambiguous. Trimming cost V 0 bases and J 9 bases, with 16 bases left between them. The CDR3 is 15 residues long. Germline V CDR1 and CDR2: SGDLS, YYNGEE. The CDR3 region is CASSVALQPEFEQFF. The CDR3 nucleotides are TGTGCCAGCAGCGTAGCGCTACAGCCCGAGTTTGAGCAGTTCTTC.

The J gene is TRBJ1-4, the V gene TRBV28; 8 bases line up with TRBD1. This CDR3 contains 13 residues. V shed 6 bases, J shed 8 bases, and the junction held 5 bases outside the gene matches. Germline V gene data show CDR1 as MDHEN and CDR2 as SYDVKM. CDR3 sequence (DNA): TGTGCCAGCAGGACAGGGGATTGGGAAAAACTGTTTTTT. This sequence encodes CASRTGDWEKLFF.

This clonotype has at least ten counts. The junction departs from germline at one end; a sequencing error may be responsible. In DNA form, the CDR3 reads TGTGCCAGCAGTTTAGCCGGACTCTACAATGAGCAGTTCTTC. Translation gives CASSLAGLYNEQFF. The chain uses TRBV5-1 and TRBJ2-1; D is perhaps TRBD2 (5 bases). This CDR3 has 14 residues. CDR1 and CDR2 from the germline V gene are SGHRS and YFSETQ.

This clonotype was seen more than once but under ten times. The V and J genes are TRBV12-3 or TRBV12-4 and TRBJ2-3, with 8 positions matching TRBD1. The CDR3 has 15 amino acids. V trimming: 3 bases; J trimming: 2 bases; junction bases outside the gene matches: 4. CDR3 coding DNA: TGTGCCAGCAGTTTTCAGGGGGCCCCCACAGATACGCAGTATTTT. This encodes CASSFQGAPTDTQYF.

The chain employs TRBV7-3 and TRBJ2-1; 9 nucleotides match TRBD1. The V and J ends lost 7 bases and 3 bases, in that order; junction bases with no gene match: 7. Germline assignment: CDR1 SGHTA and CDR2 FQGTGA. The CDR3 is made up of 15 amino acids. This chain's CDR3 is CASTEQGANYNEQFF. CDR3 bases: TGTGCCAGCACGGAACAGGGGGCGAACTACAATGAGCAGTTCTTC.

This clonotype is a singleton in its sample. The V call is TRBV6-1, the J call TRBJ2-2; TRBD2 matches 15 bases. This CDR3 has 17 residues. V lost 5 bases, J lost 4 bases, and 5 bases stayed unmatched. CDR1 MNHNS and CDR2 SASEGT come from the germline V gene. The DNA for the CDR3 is TGTGCCAGCAGTAAACCGGGACTAGCGGGAGGCACCGGGGAGCTGTTTTTT. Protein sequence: CASSKPGLAGGTGELFF.

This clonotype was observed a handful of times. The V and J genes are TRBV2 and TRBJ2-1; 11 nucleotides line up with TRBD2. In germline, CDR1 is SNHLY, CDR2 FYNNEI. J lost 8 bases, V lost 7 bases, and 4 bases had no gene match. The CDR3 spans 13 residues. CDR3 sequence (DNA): TGTGCCAGCATCCTAGCGGGAGGTGATGAGCAGTTCTTC. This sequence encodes CASILAGGDEQFF.

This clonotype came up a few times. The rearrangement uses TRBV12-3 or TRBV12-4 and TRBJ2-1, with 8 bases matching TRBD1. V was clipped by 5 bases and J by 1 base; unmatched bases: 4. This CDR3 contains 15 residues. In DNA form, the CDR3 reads TGTGCCAGCAGTACCCGACAGGGGTCCTACAATGAGCAGTTCTTC. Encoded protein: CASSTRQGSYNEQFF.

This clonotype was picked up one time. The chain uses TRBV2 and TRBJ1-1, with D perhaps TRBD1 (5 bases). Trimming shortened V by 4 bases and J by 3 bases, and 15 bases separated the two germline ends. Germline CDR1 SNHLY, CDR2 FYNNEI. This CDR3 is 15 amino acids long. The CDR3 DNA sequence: TGTGCCAGCAGTGGCCGGGGCCGCTGGGACACTGAAGCTTTCTTT. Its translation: CASSGRGRWDTEAFF.

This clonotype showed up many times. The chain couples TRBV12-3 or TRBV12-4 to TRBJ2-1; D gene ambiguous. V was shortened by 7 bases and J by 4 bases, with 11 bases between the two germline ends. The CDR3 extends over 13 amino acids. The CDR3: CASNIDTYNEQFF. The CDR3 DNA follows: TGTGCCAGCAACATAGACACATACAATGAGCAGTTCTTC.

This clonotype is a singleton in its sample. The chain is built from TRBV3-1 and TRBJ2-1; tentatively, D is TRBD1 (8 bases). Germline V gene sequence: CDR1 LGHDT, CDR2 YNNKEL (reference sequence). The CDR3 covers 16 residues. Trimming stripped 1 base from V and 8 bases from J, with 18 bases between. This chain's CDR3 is CASSQGLNTGGDEQFF. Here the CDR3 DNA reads TGTGCCAGCAGCCAAGGATTAAACACAGGGGGGGATGAGCAGTTCTTC.

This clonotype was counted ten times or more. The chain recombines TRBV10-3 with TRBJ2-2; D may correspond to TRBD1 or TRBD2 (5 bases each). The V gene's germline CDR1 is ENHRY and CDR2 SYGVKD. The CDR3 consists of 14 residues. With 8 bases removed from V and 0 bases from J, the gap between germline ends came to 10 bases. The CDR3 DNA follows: TGTGCCATCGAGGGACCCACGAACACCGGGGAGCTGTTTTTT. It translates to CAIEGPTNTGELFF.

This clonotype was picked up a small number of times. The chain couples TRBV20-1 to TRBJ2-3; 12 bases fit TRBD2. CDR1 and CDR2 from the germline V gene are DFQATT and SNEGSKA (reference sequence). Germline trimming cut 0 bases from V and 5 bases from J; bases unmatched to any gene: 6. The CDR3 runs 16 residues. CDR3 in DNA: TGCAGTGCTAGAGATTCGGCTAGCGGGAGGGTAGATACGCAGTATTTT. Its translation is CSARDSASGRVDTQYF.

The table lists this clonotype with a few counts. The chain's CDR3 is CASSQGAAYSYEQYF. DNA for the CDR3: TGTGCCAGCAGCCAAGGGGCTGCCTATTCCTACGAGCAGTACTTC. This sequence joins TRBV3-1 and TRBJ2-7; D ambiguous. The germline V gene has CDR1 LGHDT and CDR2 YNNKEL (reference sequence). The CDR3 extends over 15 amino acids. Trimming took off 1 base at V and 1 base at J, with 11 bases between the two ends.

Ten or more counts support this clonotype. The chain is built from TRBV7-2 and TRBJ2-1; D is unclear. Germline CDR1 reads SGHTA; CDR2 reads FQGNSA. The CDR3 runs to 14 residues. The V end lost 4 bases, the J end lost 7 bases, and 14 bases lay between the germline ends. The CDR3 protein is CASSSYEVFNEQFF. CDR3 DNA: TGTGCCAGCAGCTCGTACGAGGTCTTTAATGAGCAGTTCTTC.

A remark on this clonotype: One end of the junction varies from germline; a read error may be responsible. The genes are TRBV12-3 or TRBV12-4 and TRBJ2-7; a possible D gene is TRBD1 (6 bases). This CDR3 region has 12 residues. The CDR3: CASSNPGQPRSF. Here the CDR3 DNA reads TGTGCCAGCAGTAATCCCGGACAGCCCCGAAGTTTC.